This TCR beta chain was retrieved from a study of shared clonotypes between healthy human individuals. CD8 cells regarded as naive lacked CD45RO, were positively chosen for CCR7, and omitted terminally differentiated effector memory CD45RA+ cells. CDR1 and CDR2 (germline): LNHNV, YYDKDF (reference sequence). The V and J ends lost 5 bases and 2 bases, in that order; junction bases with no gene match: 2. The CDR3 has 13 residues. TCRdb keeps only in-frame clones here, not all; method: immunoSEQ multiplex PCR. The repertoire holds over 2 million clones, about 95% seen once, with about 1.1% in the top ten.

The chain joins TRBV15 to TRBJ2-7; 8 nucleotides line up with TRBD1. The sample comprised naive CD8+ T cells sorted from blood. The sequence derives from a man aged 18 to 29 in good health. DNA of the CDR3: TGTGCCACCAGCCCGGGACAGGCCTACGAGCAGTACTTC. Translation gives CATSPGQAYEQYF.